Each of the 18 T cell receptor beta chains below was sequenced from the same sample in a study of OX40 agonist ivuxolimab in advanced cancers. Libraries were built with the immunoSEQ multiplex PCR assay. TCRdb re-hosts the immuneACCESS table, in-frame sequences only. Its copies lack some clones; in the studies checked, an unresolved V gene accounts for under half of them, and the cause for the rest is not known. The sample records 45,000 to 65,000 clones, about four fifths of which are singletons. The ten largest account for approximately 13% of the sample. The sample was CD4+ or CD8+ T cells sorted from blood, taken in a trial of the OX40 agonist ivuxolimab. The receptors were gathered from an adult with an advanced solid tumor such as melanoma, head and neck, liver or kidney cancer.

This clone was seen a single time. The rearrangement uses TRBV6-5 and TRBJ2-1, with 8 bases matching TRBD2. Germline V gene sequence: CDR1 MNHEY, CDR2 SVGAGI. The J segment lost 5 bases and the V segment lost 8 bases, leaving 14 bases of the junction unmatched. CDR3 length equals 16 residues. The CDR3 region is CASGSWGGRPNNEQFF. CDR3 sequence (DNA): TGTGCCAGCGGTTCATGGGGCGGGAGGCCAAACAATGAGCAGTTCTTC.

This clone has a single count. CDR3 residues: CASSEAFGGLTHEQYF. For the CDR3, the DNA is TGTGCCAGCAGTGAAGCGTTCGGCGGGTTAACCCACGAGCAGTACTTC. This chain connects TRBV6-1 to TRBJ2-7, with D perhaps matching TRBD2 (5 bases). Germline loops: CDR1 MNHNS, CDR2 SASEGT. CDR3 size: 16 residues. V lost 0 bases, J lost 5 bases, and 17 bases lay in between.

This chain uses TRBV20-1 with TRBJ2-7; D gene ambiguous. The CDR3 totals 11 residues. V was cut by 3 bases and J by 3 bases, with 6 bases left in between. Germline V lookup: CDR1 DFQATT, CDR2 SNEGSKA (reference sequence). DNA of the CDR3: TGCAGTGCTAGTGACAACTACGAGCAGTACTTC. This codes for CSASDNYEQYF.

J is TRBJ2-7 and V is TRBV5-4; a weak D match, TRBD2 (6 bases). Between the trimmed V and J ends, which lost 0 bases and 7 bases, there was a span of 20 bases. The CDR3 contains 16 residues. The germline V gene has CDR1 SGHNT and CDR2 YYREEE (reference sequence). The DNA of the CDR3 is TGTGCCAGCAGCTTGGGGGGATCCGGGAGACAACCAGAGCAGTACTTC. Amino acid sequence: CASSLGGSGRQPEQYF.

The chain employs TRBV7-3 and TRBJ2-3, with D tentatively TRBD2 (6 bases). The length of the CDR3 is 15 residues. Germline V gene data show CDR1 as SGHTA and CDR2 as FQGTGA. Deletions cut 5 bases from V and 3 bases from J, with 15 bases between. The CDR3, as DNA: TGTGCCAGCAGCCCGGGACTTATGATGACAGATACGCAGTATTTT. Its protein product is CASSPGLMMTDTQYF. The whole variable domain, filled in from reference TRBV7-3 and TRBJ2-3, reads GAGVSQTPSNKVTEKGKYVELRCDPISGHTALYWYRQSLGQGPEFLIYFQGTGAADDSGLPNDRFFAVRPEGSVSTLKIQRTERGDSAVYLCASSPGLMMTDTQYFGPGTRLTVL.

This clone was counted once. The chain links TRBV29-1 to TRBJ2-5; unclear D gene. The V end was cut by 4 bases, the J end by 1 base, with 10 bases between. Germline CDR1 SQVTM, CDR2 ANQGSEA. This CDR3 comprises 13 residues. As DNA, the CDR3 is TGCAGCGTTGTCCGTAAGCCCCAAGAGACCCAGTACTTC. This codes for CSVVRKPQETQYF.

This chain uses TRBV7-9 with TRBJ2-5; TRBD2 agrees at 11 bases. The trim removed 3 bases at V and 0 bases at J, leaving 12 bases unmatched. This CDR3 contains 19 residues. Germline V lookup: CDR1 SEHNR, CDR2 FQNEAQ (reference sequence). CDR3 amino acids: CASSFSGASGRRDQETQYF. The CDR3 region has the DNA TGTGCCAGCAGCTTTTCAGGGGCTAGCGGGAGGAGGGACCAAGAGACCCAGTACTTC.

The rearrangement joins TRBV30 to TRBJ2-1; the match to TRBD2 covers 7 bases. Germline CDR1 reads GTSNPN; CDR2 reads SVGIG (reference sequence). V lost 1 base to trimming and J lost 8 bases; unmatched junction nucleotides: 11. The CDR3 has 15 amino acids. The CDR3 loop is CAWSGWWEGKDEQFF. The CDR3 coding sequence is TGTGCCTGGAGTGGGTGGTGGGAGGGCAAAGATGAGCAGTTCTTC.

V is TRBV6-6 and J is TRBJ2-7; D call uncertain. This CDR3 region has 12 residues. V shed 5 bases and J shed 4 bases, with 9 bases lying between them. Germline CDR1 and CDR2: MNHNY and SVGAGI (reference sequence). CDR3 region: CASSMDGYEQYF. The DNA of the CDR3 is TGTGCCAGCAGTATGGACGGGTACGAGCAGTACTTC.

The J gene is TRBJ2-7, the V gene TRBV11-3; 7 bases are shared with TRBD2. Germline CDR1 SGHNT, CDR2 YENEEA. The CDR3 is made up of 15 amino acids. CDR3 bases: TGTGGCCCCCCTCCTTCTAGCGGTTCCTCCTACGAGCAGTACTTC. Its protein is CGPPPSSGSSYEQYF.

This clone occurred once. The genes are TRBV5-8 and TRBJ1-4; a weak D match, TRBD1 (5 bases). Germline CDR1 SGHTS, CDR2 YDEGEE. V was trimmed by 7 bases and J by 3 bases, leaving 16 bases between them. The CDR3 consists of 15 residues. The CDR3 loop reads CASRSRGTANEKLFF. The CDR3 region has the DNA TGTGCCAGCCGATCGAGGGGCACAGCTAATGAAAAACTGTTTTTT.

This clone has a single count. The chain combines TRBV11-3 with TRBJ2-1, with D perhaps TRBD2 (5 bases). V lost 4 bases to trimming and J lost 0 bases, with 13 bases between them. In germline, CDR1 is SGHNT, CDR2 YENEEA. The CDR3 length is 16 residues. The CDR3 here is CASSSGGASSYNEQFF. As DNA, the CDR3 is TGTGCCAGCAGCTCTGGAGGAGCCAGCTCCTACAATGAGCAGTTCTTC.

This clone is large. CDR3 DNA sequence: TGTGCCAGCAGTCCCCGACAGGGGCTGGGAAACACCATATATTTT. Protein sequence: CASSPRQGLGNTIYF. J is TRBJ1-3 and V is TRBV2; TRBD1 agrees at 8 bases. Per the germline V gene, CDR1 is SNHLY and CDR2 is FYNNEI. Losses at the gene ends were 5 bases for V and 4 bases for J; bases not matched to a gene: 7. CDR3 size: 15 residues.

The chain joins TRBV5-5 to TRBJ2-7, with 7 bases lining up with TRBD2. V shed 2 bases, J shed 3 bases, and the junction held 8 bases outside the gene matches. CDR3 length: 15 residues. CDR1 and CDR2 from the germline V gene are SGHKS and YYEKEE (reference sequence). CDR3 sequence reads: CASSFGLVEVYEQYF. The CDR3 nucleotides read TGTGCCAGCAGCTTCGGACTAGTAGAGGTCTACGAGCAGTACTTC.

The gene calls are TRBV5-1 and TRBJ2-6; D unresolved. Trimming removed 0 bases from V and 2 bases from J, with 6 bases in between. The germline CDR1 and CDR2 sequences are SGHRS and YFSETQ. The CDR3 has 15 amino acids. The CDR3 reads CASSLVRAGANVLTF. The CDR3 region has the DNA TGCGCCAGCAGCTTGGTACGGGCTGGGGCCAACGTCCTGACTTTC.

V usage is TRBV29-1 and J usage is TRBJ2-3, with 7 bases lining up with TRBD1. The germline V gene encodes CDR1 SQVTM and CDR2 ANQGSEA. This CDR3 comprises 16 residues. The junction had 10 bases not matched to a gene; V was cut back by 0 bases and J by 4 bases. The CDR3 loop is CSVEDRAGGIADTQYF. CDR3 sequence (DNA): TGCAGCGTTGAAGATCGGGCAGGGGGTATAGCAGATACGCAGTATTTT.

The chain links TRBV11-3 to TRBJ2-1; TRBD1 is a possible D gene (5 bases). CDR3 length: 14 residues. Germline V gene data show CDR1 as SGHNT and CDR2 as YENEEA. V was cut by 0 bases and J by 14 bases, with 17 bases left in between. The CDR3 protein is CASSLDGQGISKFF. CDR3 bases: TGTGCCAGCAGCTTAGATGGTCAGGGTATTTCAAAGTTCTTC. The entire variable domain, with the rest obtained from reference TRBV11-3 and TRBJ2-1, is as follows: EAGVVQSPRYKIIEKKQPVAFWCNPISGHNTLYWYLQNLGQGPELLIRYENEEAVDDSQLPKDRFSAERLKGVDSTLKIQPAELGDSAVYLCASSLDGQGISKFFGPGTRLTVL.

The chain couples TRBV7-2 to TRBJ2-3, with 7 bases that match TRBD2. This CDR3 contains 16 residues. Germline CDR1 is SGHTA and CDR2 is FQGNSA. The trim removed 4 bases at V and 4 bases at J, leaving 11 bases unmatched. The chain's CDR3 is CASSSGMRRGADTQYF. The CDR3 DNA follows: TGTGCCAGCAGCTCGGGTATGCGACGGGGGGCAGATACGCAGTATTTT.